This TCR beta chain emerged from a study of regulatory T cells in long-lasting Graves disease. Stated time point: persistent/refractory GD, antithyroid drugs over 5 years with positive TRAb. Making the TCR library involved RNA that had been extracted from PBMCs. Germline V gene lookup returns CDR1 MDHEN and CDR2 SYDVKM. CDR3 length: 14 amino acids. Arm-PCR of CDR3 regions and iRepertoire HTBI primers were used to build TCR beta libraries. TCRdb re-called the multiplex PCR reads with MiXCR, one entry per CDR3 protein. The table lists 400,000 to 500,000 distinct CDR3 sequences, less than 25% of them singletons. Study conclusions and caveats: Repertoires from persistent disease leaned toward TRBV28, TRBJ1-2 and TRBJ2-5.

In the case of this clonotype: Its antigen is not known. Only one base separates this from a far larger clonotype, so it likely reflects a read error.

The chain carries TRBV28 and TRBJ2-4; 7 nucleotides line up with TRBD1. The sequencing used peripheral blood mononuclear cells (PBMCs), collected when the disease was refractory, from a patient treated with antithyroid drugs. This clonotype was obtained from a female donor with Graves disease. The CDR3 DNA reads TGTGCCAGCAGCGACTATACAGGGGCGTACGGCTACGCCTTC. Its protein is CASSDYTGAYGYAF.